Listed below are T cell receptor beta chains from one sample, sequenced in a study of shared clonotypes between healthy human individuals. Assay used: immunoSEQ multiplex PCR; TCRdb lists only in-frame clones, some missing. The data show some 200,000 clones, with 50% to 75% seen just once and around 10% held by the top ten. The sequenced sample consisted of memory CD4+ T cells sorted from blood. These receptors were obtained from a man aged 25 to 45 in good health. Both conserved end residues are part of each CDR3. Each record gives: CDR3 DNA, CDR3 protein, V gene, D gene, clone size, J gene. D genes are given only for firm matches. Size is stated for part of the rows, as once, few or many counts, or as a class when the clone is expanded.

CDR3 DNA: TGTGCCAGCAGTTTTGTGTCAGAGACCCAGTACTTC
CDR3 protein: CASSFVSETQYF
V gene: TRBV28
D gene: NA
clone size: few
J gene: TRBJ2-5

CDR3 DNA: TGTGCCAGCACTAACGGGGGTGAGCAGTACTTC
CDR3 protein: CASTNGGEQYF
V gene: TRBV6-1
D gene: NA
clone size: NA
J gene: TRBJ2-7

CDR3 DNA: TGTGCCAGCAGCCATGATTTCGGACTCAATCAGCCCCAGCATTTT
CDR3 protein: CASSHDFGLNQPQHF
V gene: TRBV27
D gene: NA
clone size: NA
J gene: TRBJ1-5

CDR3 DNA: TGTGCCACCAGCGGGAGACGGGTCAATGAGCAGTTCTTC
CDR3 protein: CATSGRRVNEQFF
V gene: TRBV15
D gene: NA
clone size: NA
J gene: TRBJ2-1

CDR3 DNA: TGTGCCAGCAGTTCGCTAGCGGACAATGAGCAGTTCTTC
CDR3 protein: CASSSLADNEQFF
V gene: TRBV7-2
D gene: TRBD2
clone size: NA
J gene: TRBJ2-1

CDR3 DNA: TGTGCCAGCAGTCCCAAGACCCGTACGAACACCGGGGAGCTGTTTTTT
CDR3 protein: CASSPKTRTNTGELFF
V gene: TRBV27
D gene: NA
clone size: NA
J gene: TRBJ2-2

CDR3 DNA: TGTGCCAGCAGCTTTTCGGGGCCTAATGAAAAACTGTTTTTT
CDR3 protein: CASSFSGPNEKLFF
V gene: TRBV7-9
D gene: NA
clone size: NA
J gene: TRBJ1-4

CDR3 DNA: TGTGCCAGCAGCCCAGGGGCAGGGGGTTATGGGGCCAACGTCCTGACTTTC
CDR3 protein: CASSPGAGGYGANVLTF
V gene: TRBV27
D gene: TRBD1
clone size: NA
J gene: TRBJ2-6

CDR3 DNA: TGCGCCAGCAGCCCCCGGACAGCGGCCAGCACTGAAGCTTTCTTT
CDR3 protein: CASSPRTAASTEAFF
V gene: TRBV4-3
D gene: NA
clone size: few
J gene: TRBJ1-1

CDR3 DNA: TGTGCCAGCAGCTCGGGGGGACTACCGCAAGAGACCCAGTACTTC
CDR3 protein: CASSSGGLPQETQYF
V gene: TRBV11-2
D gene: TRBD2
clone size: once
J gene: TRBJ2-5

CDR3 DNA: TGTGCCAGCAGCTTCCTAGGGACACCTGGGGGTGAAAAACTGTTTTTT
CDR3 protein: CASSFLGTPGGEKLFF
V gene: TRBV11-2
D gene: NA
clone size: NA
J gene: TRBJ1-4

CDR3 DNA: TGCGCCAGCAGCTTAGCTAGCGGGAACACCGGGGAGCTGTTTTTT
CDR3 protein: CASSLASGNTGELFF
V gene: TRBV5-1
D gene: TRBD2
clone size: NA
J gene: TRBJ2-2

CDR3 DNA: TGTGCCACCAGCGGGGCCCCAGGAGAGCCCCAGCATTTT
CDR3 protein: CATSGAPGEPQHF
V gene: TRBV15
D gene: NA
clone size: NA
J gene: TRBJ1-5

CDR3 DNA: TGTGCCAGCAGCTCAAGACTAGCGGGAGTGACAGATACGCAGTATTTT
CDR3 protein: CASSSRLAGVTDTQYF
V gene: TRBV11-3
D gene: TRBD2
clone size: NA
J gene: TRBJ2-3

CDR3 DNA: TGCGCCAGCAGCTTGGGTGTTGGGGGCGCGGGCTATGGCTACACCTTC
CDR3 protein: CASSLGVGGAGYGYTF
V gene: TRBV5-1
D gene: NA
clone size: NA
J gene: TRBJ1-2

CDR3 DNA: TGTGCAAGTCGCTTAGTGGACAGTACGTGGGAGACCCAGTACTTC
CDR3 protein: CASRLVDSTWETQYF
V gene: TRBV12-2
D gene: NA
clone size: NA
J gene: TRBJ2-5

CDR3 DNA: TGTGCCTGGAGTAACCCGGACAGTTGGGTCCTAGATGGCTACACCTTC
CDR3 protein: CAWSNPDSWVLDGYTF
V gene: TRBV30
D gene: NA
clone size: NA
J gene: TRBJ1-2

CDR3 DNA: TGTGCCAGCAGCTTAGTGAGGGATGAGCAGTTCTTC
CDR3 protein: CASSLVRDEQFF
V gene: TRBV5-4
D gene: NA
clone size: NA
J gene: TRBJ2-1

CDR3 DNA: TGTGCCTGGGACCCGGGACAGACAAATGAAAAACTGTTTTTT
CDR3 protein: CAWDPGQTNEKLFF
V gene: TRBV30
D gene: TRBD1
clone size: NA
J gene: TRBJ1-4

CDR3 DNA: TGCGCCAGCAGCCTCGGGACTAGGGTTGGGCTGTTCTTC
CDR3 protein: CASSLGTRVGLFF
V gene: TRBV5-1
D gene: TRBD2
clone size: NA
J gene: TRBJ2-1